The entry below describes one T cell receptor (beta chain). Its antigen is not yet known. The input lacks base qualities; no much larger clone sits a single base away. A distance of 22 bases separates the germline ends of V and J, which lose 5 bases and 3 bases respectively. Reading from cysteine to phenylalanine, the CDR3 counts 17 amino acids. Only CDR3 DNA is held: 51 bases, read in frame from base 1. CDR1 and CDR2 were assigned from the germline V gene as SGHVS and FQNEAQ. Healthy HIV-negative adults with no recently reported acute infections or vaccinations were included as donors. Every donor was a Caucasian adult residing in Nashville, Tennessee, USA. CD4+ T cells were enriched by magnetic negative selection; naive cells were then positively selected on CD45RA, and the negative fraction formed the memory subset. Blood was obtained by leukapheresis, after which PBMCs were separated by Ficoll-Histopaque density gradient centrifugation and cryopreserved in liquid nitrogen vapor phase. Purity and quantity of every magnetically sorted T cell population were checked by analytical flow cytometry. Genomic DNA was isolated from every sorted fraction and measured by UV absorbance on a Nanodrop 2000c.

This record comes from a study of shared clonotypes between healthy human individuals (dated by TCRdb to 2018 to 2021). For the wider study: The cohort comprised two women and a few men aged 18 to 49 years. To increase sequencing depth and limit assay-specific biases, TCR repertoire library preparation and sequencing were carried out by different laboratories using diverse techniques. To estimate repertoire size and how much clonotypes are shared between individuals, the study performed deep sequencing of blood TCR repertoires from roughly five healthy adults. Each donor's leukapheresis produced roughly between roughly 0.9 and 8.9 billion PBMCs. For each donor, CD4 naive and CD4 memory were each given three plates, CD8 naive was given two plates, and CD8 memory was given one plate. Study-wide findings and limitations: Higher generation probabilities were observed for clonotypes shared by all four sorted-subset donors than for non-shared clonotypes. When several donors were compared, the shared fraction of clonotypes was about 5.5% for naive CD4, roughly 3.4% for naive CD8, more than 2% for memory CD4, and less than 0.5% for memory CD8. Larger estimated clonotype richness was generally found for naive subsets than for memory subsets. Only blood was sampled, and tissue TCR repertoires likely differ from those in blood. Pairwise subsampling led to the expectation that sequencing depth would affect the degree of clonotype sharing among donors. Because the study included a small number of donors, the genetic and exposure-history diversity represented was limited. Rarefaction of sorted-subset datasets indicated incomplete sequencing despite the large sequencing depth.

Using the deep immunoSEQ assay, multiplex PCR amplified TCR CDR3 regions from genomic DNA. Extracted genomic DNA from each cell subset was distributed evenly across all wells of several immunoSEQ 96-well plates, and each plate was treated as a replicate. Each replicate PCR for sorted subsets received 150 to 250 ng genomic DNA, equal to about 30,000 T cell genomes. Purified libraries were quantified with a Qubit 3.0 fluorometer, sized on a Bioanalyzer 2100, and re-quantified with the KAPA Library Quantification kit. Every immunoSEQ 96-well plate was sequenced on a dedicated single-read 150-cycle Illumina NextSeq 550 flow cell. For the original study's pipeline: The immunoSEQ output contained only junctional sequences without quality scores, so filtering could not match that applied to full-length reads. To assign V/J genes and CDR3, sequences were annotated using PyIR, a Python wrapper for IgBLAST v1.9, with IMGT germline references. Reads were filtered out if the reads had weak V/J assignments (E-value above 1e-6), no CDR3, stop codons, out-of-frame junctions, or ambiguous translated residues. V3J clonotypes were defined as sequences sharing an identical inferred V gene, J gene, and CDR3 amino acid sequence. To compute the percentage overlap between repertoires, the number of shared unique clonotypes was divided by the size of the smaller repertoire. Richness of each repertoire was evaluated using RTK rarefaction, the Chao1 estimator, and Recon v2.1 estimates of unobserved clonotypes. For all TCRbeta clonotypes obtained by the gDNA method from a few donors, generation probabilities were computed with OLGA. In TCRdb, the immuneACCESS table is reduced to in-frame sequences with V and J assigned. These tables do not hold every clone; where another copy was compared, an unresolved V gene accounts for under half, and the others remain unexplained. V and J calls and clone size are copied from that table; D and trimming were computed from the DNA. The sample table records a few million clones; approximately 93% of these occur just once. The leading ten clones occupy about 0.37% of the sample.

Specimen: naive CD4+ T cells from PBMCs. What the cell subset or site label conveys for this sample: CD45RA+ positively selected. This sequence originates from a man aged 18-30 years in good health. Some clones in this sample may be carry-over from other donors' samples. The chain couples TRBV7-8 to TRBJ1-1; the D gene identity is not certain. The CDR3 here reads CASSPSSHTFGHTEAFF. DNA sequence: TGTGCCAGCAGCCCTAGTAGCCACACCTTTGGGCACACTGAAGCTTTCTTT.